This T cell receptor (beta chain) comes out of a study of radiotherapy plus CTLA-4 blockade in lung cancer (dated by TCRdb to 2016 to 2019). Looking at the study overall: Objective responses were observed in approximately 17% of enrolled patients, and disease control was achieved in around 30%.

Focal radiation therapy combined with CTLA-4 blockade (ipilimumab) was tested in patients with chemo-refractory metastatic non-small-cell lung cancer. CDR1 and CDR2, per the germline V gene, are SGHRS and YFSETQ. The CDR3 spans 14 residues, from the cysteine through the phenylalanine. Of the read, only the CDR3 DNA is kept; its 42 bases are in frame from base 1. Trimming takes 0 bases from V and 0 bases from J, and the germline ends sit 7 bases apart. Library preparation employed the immunoSEQ multiplex PCR assay. Imported from immuneACCESS, the table was reduced by TCRdb to in-frame sequences with V and J called. These copies leave out some clones; in studies compared against another copy, an unresolved V gene accounts for under half, and the cause of the remainder is not known. For this sample the table gives about 110,000 clones, of which about 84% were detected only once. The ten top clones hold roughly 2.5% of the sample.

The investigation overall reported the following: The strongest predictors of response were reported to be early dynamic shifts in blood T cell clones along with a rise in serum interferon-beta following radiation. TCR clones derived from tumors expanded in peripheral blood after treatment with radiotherapy and ipilimumab.

On this clone: Its target antigen remains unknown. The input lacks base qualities; no much larger clone sits a single base away.

The sequence was collected from a human donor with non-small cell lung cancer that progressed on radiotherapy plus ipilimumab. Some clones in this sample may be carry-over from other donors' samples. The sample in question was peripheral blood, obtained from a patient treated with radiotherapy plus ipilimumab. The sequence links TRBV5-1 to TRBJ2-7; TRBD2 could be the D gene, as 6 bases match. The nucleotide sequence is given as TGCGCCAGCAGCTTGGAAGCGGGCTCCTACGAGCAGTACTTC. Its product reads: CASSLEAGSYEQYF.